The source of this T cell receptor (beta chain) is a study of T-cell reconstitution after alpha-beta-depleted transplantation in children. This CDR3 has 15 residues. With 3 bases clipped from V and 6 bases from J, the junction kept 8 bases outside the gene matches. Germline CDR1 and CDR2: PRHDT and FYEKMQ (reference sequence). Preparation of the TCRbeta library was carried out with unique molecular identifiers. TCRdb reprocessed the PCR reads with MiXCR, giving one entry per CDR3 protein. Among approximately 520,000 distinct CDR3 sequences, about an eighth were seen once, and the ten largest hold approximately 14%. This clonotype occurred a few times. What it binds is unknown. Study-level results: After transplant, at about two months, alpha-beta T cells were reportedly derived from several hundred expanded graft clones. Newly produced T cells mostly accounted for T-cell counts and diversity one year post-transplant. For some patients, TCRbeta diversity was high at day 60 because of recipient T cells and thymic progenitors that survived.

V usage is TRBV13 and J usage is TRBJ1-2, with 9 bases that match TRBD1. The material was PBMCs, mostly from graft donor cells, obtained 180 days after TCRalphabeta/CD19-depleted stem cell transplant. The receptor comes from a female patient aged 2-9 years who had a stem cell transplant for aplastic anemia, so the T cells may come from the graft donor. The CDR3 loop reads CASSFPGQGMNGYTF. In DNA form, the CDR3 reads TGTGCCAGCAGCTTTCCGGGACAGGGAATGAATGGCTACACCTTC. Complete variable domain (other parts from reference TRBV13 and TRBJ1-2): AAGVIQSPRHLIKEKRETATLKCYPIPRHDTVYWYQQGPGQDPQFLISFYEKMQSDKGSIPDRFSAQQFSDYHSELNMSSLELGDSALYFCASSFPGQGMNGYTFGSGTRLTVV.